This TCR beta chain originates from a study of blood T cells in healthy people across ages. Study-wide background: Roughly one uniquely barcoded beta molecule per two T cells was captured. Whole-study results and caveats: Diversity was estimated from one million T cells, and these estimates were considered underestimates.

Every sample yielded at least 7 million isolated PBMCs. It was with a sample-barcoded 5' primer and a J-beta primer mix that a second PCR of roughly 6 to 12 cycles was run. From the 5' RACE reads, TCRdb called clonotypes with MiXCR, one entry per CDR3 protein. The repertoire holds hundreds of thousands of distinct CDR3 sequences, with around 46% as singletons. A note on this clonotype: The target antigen is unknown.

The germline gives CDR1 SQVTM, CDR2 ANQGSEA. The V and J ends lost 7 bases and 7 bases respectively, with 17 bases between them. This CDR3 has 13 residues. The chain joins TRBV29-1 to TRBJ2-1; D may be TRBD1 or TRBD2 (5 bases each). This receptor was obtained from a man aged 25 to 45 in good health. Sample: blood. The CDR3, as DNA: TGCAGCGCCGAGGGCCCCGAGGGGAATGAGCAGTTCTTC. Its translation: CSAEGPEGNEQFF.